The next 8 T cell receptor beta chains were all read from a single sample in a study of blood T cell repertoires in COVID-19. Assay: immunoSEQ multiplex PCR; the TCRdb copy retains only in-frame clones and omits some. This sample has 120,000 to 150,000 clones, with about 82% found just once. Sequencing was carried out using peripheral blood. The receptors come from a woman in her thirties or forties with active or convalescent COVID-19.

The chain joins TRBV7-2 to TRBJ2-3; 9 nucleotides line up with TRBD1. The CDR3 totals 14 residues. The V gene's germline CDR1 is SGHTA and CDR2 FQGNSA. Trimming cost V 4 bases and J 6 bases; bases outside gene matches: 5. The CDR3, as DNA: TGTGCCAGCAGCTCCACAGGGGGCTTGGATACGCAGTATTTT. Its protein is CASSSTGGLDTQYF.

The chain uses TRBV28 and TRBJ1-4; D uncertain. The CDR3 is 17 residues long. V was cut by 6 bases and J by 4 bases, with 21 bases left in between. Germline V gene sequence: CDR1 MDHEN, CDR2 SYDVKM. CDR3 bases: TGTGCCAGCAGCACATCACGGAGAGGCCTTCATAATGAAAAACTGTTTTTT. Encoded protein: CASSTSRRGLHNEKLFF.

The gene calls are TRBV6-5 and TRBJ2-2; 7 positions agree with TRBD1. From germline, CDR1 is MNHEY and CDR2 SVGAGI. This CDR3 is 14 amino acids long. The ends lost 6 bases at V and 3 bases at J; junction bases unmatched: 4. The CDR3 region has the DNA TGTGCCAGCAGCCGGGACAGCCACACCGGGGAGCTGTTTTTT. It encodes CASSRDSHTGELFF.

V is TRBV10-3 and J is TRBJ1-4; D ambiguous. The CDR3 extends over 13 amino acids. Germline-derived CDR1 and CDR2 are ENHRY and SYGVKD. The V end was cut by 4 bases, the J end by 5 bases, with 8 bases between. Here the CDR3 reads CAISGQFNEKLFF. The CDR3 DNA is TGTGCCATCAGTGGGCAGTTCAATGAAAAACTGTTTTTT.

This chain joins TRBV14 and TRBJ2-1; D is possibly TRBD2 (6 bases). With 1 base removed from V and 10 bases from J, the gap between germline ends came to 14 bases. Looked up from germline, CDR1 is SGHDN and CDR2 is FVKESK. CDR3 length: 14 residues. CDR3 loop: CASSQVGGRREQFF. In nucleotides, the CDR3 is TGTGCCAGCAGCCAAGTCGGGGGTAGAAGGGAGCAGTTCTTC.

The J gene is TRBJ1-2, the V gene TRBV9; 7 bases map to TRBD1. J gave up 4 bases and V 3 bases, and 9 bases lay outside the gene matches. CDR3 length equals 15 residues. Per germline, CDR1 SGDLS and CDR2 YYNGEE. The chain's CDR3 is CASSDLNRGRYGYTF. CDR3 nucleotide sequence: TGTGCCAGCAGCGATTTAAACAGGGGCCGCTATGGCTACACCTTC.

The CDR3 loop is CASSQSPEAGVAYNEQFF. The CDR3, as DNA: TGCGCCAGCAGCCAGTCACCAGAGGCGGGAGTAGCCTACAATGAGCAGTTCTTC. The rearrangement uses TRBV4-1 and TRBJ2-1; 7 bases fit TRBD2. The germline gives CDR1 MGHRA, CDR2 YSYEKL. This CDR3 has 18 residues. V gave up 3 bases and J gave up 2 bases; unmatched junction bases: 13.

The CDR3 spells CASSIRTGVNQPQHF. The CDR3 DNA follows: TGTGCCAGTAGTATTCGGACAGGGGTCAATCAGCCCCAGCATTTT. The chain carries TRBV19 and TRBJ1-5, with 9 bases identical to TRBD1. V lost 3 bases, J lost 3 bases, and 3 bases stayed unmatched. CDR1 and CDR2 (germline): LNHDA, SQIVND (reference sequence). The CDR3 runs to 15 residues.